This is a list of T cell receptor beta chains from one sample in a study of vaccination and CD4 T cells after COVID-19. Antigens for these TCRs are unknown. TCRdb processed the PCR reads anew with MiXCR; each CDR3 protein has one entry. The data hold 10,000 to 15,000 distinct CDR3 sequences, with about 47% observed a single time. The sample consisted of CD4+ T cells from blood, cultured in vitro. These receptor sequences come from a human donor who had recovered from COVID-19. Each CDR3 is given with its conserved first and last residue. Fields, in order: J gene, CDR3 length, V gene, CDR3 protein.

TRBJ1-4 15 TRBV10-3 CAISESRGSNEKLFF
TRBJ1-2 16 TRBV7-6 CASSLALGATGDGYTF
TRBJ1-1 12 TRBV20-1 CSATTGSAEAFF
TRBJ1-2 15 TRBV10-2 CASSDSLGIIGGYTF
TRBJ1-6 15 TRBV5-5 CASRTQGSYNSPLHF
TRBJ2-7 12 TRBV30 CAWSDRYREQYF
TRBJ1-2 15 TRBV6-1 CASQLLTGGEYGYTF
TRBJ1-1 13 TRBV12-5 CASALWTGEEAFF
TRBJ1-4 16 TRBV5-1 CASSLANGGIDEKLFF
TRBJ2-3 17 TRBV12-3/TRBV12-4 CASSLVAGGYSTDTQYF
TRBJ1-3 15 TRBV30 CAWSTGLSSGNTIYF
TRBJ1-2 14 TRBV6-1 CASSEAQGPYGYTF
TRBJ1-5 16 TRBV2 CASSRQGGSSNQPQHF
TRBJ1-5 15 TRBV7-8 CASSLGTGDNQPQHF
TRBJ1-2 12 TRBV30 CAWSREGTSYTF
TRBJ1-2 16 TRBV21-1 CASSKALFQGGYGYTF
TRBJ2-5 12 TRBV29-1 CSVERGPETQYF
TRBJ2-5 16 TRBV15 CATSRGNTGSGETQYF
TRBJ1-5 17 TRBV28 CASSFSPVREPHQPQHF
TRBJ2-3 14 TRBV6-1 CVSSPTGGTDTQYF
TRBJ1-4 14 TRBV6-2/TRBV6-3 CASRRPGRNEKLFF
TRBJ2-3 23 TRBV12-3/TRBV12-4 CASSLYRDFTYRLNVKTQDTQYF
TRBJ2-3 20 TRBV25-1 CASSEWASRGNVVGTDTQYF
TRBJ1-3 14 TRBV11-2 CASSYRGSGNTIYF
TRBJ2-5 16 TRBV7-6 CASSFKFLADQETQYF
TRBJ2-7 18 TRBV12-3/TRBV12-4 CASSSRSLLAGASYEQYF
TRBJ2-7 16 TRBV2 CTSSGGSWRDSYEQYF
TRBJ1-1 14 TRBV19 CASSFERLNTEAFF
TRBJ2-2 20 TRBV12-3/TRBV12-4 CASSQAHLTSGGAYTGELFF
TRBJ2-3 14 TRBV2 CAMLLAGSTDTQYF
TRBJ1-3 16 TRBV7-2 CASSYRGVASGNTIYF
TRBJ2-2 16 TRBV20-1 CSASDLRDRGTGELFF